This TCR beta chain was found in a study of cytomegalovirus exposure and HLA in healthy donors (dated by TCRdb to 2017 to 2019). Turning to the overall study: An earlier analysis of 587 of the donors reported 250 to 300 Gb of sequence data and around 100 million unique TCR beta sequences obtained from roughly 180 million T cells. Typing coverage differed by locus: A, B, C, DRB1 and DQB1 were typed in roughly 629-630 donors, DQA1 in 500 to 550, DPA1 in 600 to 610, and DPB1 in 472. Class I and class II HLA loci were covered by the typing at four-digit resolution. The study was designed to test whether signatures of past pathogen exposure could be identified by cataloging public T cell receptors. To decide whether each TCR beta V gene segment behaved as functional or pseudogenic, an earlier analysis of fewer than 750 of the donors relied on high-throughput TCR beta sequencing. The genetic ancestry cluster associated with self-reported Caucasian donors included about four fifths of the 300 to 400 genotyped donors. A later analysis re-examined previously published TCR beta repertoires from just over 650 donors and added high-resolution HLA genotyping to investigate patterns of TCR occurrence. The study used immunosequencing to profile the T cell repertoires of hundreds of subjects and linked those repertoires to cytomegalovirus serostatus. To predict cytomegalovirus infection status, the study combined high-throughput TCR immunosequencing, statistical association of individual TCRs with disease status, and machine learning. A later genetic analysis used genome-wide SNP genotypes for 398 of the 666 donors, treating that subset as a discovery cohort. Among about 400 genotyped donors of the cohort, an average of approximately 240,000 unique TCR beta nucleotide sequences was sequenced per donor, of which 15% to 20% were non-productive. Roughly 290 gigabases of sequencing data and 75 million to 85 million unique TCR sequences made up an early release that covered 500 to 650 HLA-typed donors. Donor age, sex, ethnicity and CMV serostatus were compiled together with the repertoire data. In the later analysis, no new phenotypic data were used to find candidate immune exposures; instead, reliance was placed on TCR beta sequences and their occurrence across donors. Every discovery cohort repertoire had been produced on one sequencing platform. Four or five DR-DQ haplotypes were handled as single units for association and clustering, since linkage in the cohort was strong. In addition to the first cohort of roughly 670 subjects, a separate validation cohort of approximately 110 different subjects was used. Overall results and qualifications from the work: Strong co-occurrence of HLA alleles, especially DR and DQ, made assigning TCR associations to individual alleles difficult. The authors suggested that the approach could potentially be extended to other disease states and immunological phenotypes. For the cohort, immune exposure information was limited to CMV serostatus. Because counts were too low, seventeen rarely observed V segments, including chromosome 9 orphons, were excluded from the earlier analysis of 587 of the donors. In a later analysis, TCR association rates were found to vary across HLA loci, with the most associated TCRs seen for DRB1 alleles and the fewest for HLA-C alleles. Several of the top co-occurrence clusters appeared to be linked to parvovirus B19, influenza, CMV and Epstein-Barr virus, according to a later analysis. The study listed 164 TCR beta chains as associated with cytomegalovirus. HLA typing was unavailable for some donors at each locus, so association tests used only the typed subset. Most TCR sequences were seen in very few donors, while some public TCRs were found in many individuals. Broadly in line with IMGT annotations, most TCR beta V segments showed up in productive rearrangements about 87% or about 30% of the time in an earlier analysis of some 590 of the donors. Linkage disequilibrium might explain the correlated functional status among segregating V segments, but an unknown experimental factor could not be excluded. A later analysis found that HLA-associated TCR beta chains were more clonally expanded and had lower generation probabilities than equally common non-associated chains. This cohort had only TCR beta chains sequenced, and the lack of alpha or paired-chain data limited which features could be detected. In a later analysis, most CMV-associated TCR beta chains were found to appear HLA-restricted, with HLA associations seemingly driven largely by CMV exposure. According to a later genetic analysis, donors in an Asian-associated ancestry cluster had fewer N-insertions in productive TCRs than the roughly 670-donor mean. Presence/absence analyses assumed roughly uniform sequencing depth across donors, an assumption that may not hold. At a false discovery rate of 0.05, a later analysis linked about 17,000 TCR beta sequences to specific HLA alleles. A later genetic analysis associated a missense DCLRE1C variant with V-gene and J-gene trimming of TCR beta chains, and an independent cohort replicated the association. Because the 87-base-pair reads could not distinguish some IMGT-functional V segments, including TRBV6-2 and TRBV6-3, those segments were excluded. A further reported finding was that TCR beta sequences accurately predicted the HLA-A and HLA-B alleles for most subjects in the first cohort. The sequencing pipeline was judged likely to have produced a cluster of highly shared sequence variants as a technical artifact. A few of the identified cytomegalovirus-associated TCR beta chains were confirmed in vitro to be specific for cytomegalovirus antigens. In both the original and validation cohorts, the classifier was reported to diagnose cytomegalovirus status with high specificity and sensitivity.

In total, over 600 healthy bone marrow donors made up the cohort. At the time of sampling, every cohort member was nominally healthy, though immune exposures that went unrecorded were likely present. The donor was CMV seronegative and was included in the group of under 450 seronegative cohort members. A peripheral blood sample was provided by each donor, and peripheral blood mononuclear cells were used for TCR beta sequencing. The Qiagen DNeasy Blood Extraction Kit was used to extract genomic DNA from the blood cell samples. Library generation was performed with the immunoSEQ multiplex PCR assay. For the multiplex PCR, a mixture combining 60 forward primers for TCR Vbeta segments and 13 reverse primers for TCR Jbeta segments was used. The CDR3 region of rearranged TCR beta genes was amplified from genomic DNA with a multiplex PCR assay. The amplified TCR beta libraries were sequenced on the Illumina HiSeq System as 87-base-pair reads. From the authors' description of their analysis: In a later analysis, tens of millions of unique TCR beta chains were counted across the 690 or so repertoires, and roughly 11 million of these chains were shared by at least two donors. Raw reads were error-corrected and collapsed into unique sequences with a nearest-neighbor algorithm that merged closely related sequences to remove PCR and sequencing errors. To assign V, D and J gene segments, CDR3 sequences were aligned to IMGT reference sequences. For a sequence to be retained, a match of at least six nucleotides was required to both a V gene segment and a J gene segment. A rearrangement counted as productive if the CDR3 had no stop codons and remained in frame with V and J, and every other rearrangement counted as non-productive. Following IMGT convention, CDR3 was defined as the stretch from the second conserved V-encoded cysteine to the conserved J-encoded phenylalanine. The earlier analysis of 587 of the donors excluded sequences that lacked an unambiguous match to a single V gene segment. An earlier analysis of 587 of the donors classified V segments as functional when productive rearrangements were above 56.7% and as segregating when the standard deviation between donors was above 5%. A statistical classification framework was built for diagnosing cytomegalovirus status from the catalog of TCR beta chain sequences. In a later analysis, TCR nucleotide sequences were compared against IMGT/GENE-DB human TR gene sequences so that V and J genes could be assigned. In a later analysis, CDR3 sequences and most-parsimonious VDJ recombination scenarios were assigned using the TCRdist pipeline. In a later analysis, each TCR beta chain was defined by its CDR3 amino acid sequence together with its V-gene family, and reads lacking a unique V-gene family were excluded. In a later analysis, 550 to 650 highly shared, low-generation-probability nucleotide sequences were removed to address suspected cross-contamination and a sequencing artifact. In a later analysis, a clonal expansion index was calculated for each public chain from normalized within-repertoire ranks of inferred template counts. In a later analysis, generation probabilities were computed using a VDJ recombination model fitted to out-of-frame rearrangements, and the results were checked against IGoR. In a later analysis, TCR-TCR, TCR-HLA and TCR-CMV co-occurrence was scored with hypergeometric tests, and a repertoire-size bias correction was applied to TCR pairs. To estimate false discovery rates, a later analysis permuted the HLA or CMV assignments 20 times. In a later analysis, co-occurring TCRs were grouped using DBSCAN, with TCRdist sequence similarity added in when clustering inside HLA-allele-positive subsets. Repertoires with fewer than 30,000 or more than 120,000 public chains, plus five repertoires with anomalous nucleotide sharing, were excluded from co-occurrence clustering. Held by TCRdb, this immuneACCESS table contains in-frame sequences only and omits some clones. Under half of the omission traces to an unresolved V gene where checked; the cause of the rest is unknown. V and J calls and clone size are as listed in that table; D and trimming were resolved from the DNA. This sample has 90,000 to 150,000 clones in its table, and over 75% of those were observed once. The top ten hold around 1.5% of the sample.

This clone showed up just a few times. Its antigen remains undetermined. No qualities accompany the bases; no much larger clone lies one base away. As encoded in the germline V gene, CDR1 is SGHRS while CDR2 is YFSETQ. V loses 4 bases, J loses 3 bases, and the germline ends lie 11 bases apart. The CDR3 starts with the cysteine, ends with the phenylalanine, and has 14 residues. The kept DNA is CDR3 alone, 42 bases in frame from the first base. The sample comprised PBMCs. The chain couples TRBV5-1 to TRBJ1-3, with no D gene named confidently. This sequence was found in a woman aged 18-29 years in good health and CMV-seronegative. Here the CDR3 is given as CASSPEALGNTIYF. The base sequence is TGCGCCAGCAGCCCCGAAGCCCTTGGAAACACCATATATTTT.